The 30 T cell receptor beta chains given below trace back to one sample, sequenced in a study of CD8+ T cells in alopecia areata. Following RNA extraction, reverse transcription yielded cDNA that acted as the sequencing template. TCRdb keeps only in-frame clones here, not all; method: immunoSEQ multiplex PCR. The sample contains a few hundred thousand clones, less than 45% of which appear only once. The treatment denotes: oral pan-JAK inhibitor, 5-10 mg twice daily. The sequencing used CD4+ T cells sorted from blood, collected at roughly week 36, from a patient treated with tofacitinib. The receptors derive from a human donor with alopecia areata.

The rearrangement uses TRBV29-1 and TRBJ1-1, with D possibly matching TRBD1 (6 bases). The CDR3 consists of 13 residues. Germline values: CDR1 SQVTM, CDR2 ANQGSEA. Deletions cut 4 bases from V and 1 base from J, with 10 bases between. CDR3 region: CSVGPGENTEAFF. CDR3 bases: TGCAGCGTTGGTCCAGGGGAGAACACTGAAGCTTTCTTT.

The chain recombines TRBV5-8 with TRBJ1-5; D is uncertain. CDR1 and CDR2 (germline): SGHTS, YDEGEE. The V and J ends lost 2 bases and 1 base respectively, with 13 bases between them. CDR3 length: 16 amino acids. The CDR3: CASSLDGSGSNQPQHF. In DNA form, the CDR3 reads TGTGCCAGCAGCTTAGATGGGTCGGGAAGCAATCAGCCCCAGCATTTT.

In this sample, this clone turned up once. This chain connects TRBV7-2 to TRBJ2-3; D is possibly TRBD2 (6 bases). The CDR3 totals 15 residues. Trimming left V 5 bases short and J 1 base short, with 13 bases between. Germline CDR1 SGHTA, CDR2 FQGNSA. CDR3 in DNA: TGTGCCAGCAGCCTGACCACGGGGGGCACAGATACGCAGTATTTT. This translates into CASSLTTGGTDTQYF.

J is TRBJ2-3 and V is TRBV7-3; D is tentatively TRBD1 or TRBD2 (5 bases each). The CDR3 consists of 14 residues. Germline loops: CDR1 SGHTA, CDR2 FQGTGA. Trimming removed 8 bases at V and 3 bases at J, with 15 bases between. CDR3 DNA: TGTGCCAGCTCCAAGGGACGTCGTACAGATACGCAGTATTTT. Protein product: CASSKGRRTDTQYF.

This clone was found a few times. The CDR3 DNA follows: TGTGCCAGCAGCCCCACCCGAGGGGGATCAGGGAATGAGCAGTTCTTC. Its translation is CASSPTRGGSGNEQFF. J is TRBJ2-1 and V is TRBV7-9; a weak D match, TRBD1 (6 bases). V dropped 5 bases and J dropped 7 bases, with 21 bases sitting between them. The CDR3 runs to 16 residues. Germline V gene lookup returns CDR1 SEHNR and CDR2 FQNEAQ (reference sequence). The whole variable domain, remainder taken from reference TRBV7-9 and TRBJ2-1, is DTGVSQNPRHKITKRGQNVTFRCDPISEHNRLYWYRQTLGQGPEFLTYFQNEAQLEKSRLLSDRFSAERPKGSFSTLEIQRTEQGDSAMYLCASSPTRGGSGNEQFFGPGTRLTVL.

This chain joins TRBV7-2 and TRBJ2-7; D may correspond to TRBD1 or TRBD2 (5 bases each). Germline-derived CDR1 and CDR2 are SGHTA and FQGNSA. CDR3 length: 15 amino acids. Trimming cost V 1 base and J 4 bases, with 14 bases left between them. CDR3 sequence (DNA): TGTGCCAGCAGCTTAGTACGGGACGAGAGGTACGAGCAGTACTTC. Its translation: CASSLVRDERYEQYF.

This clone was counted only a few times. The gene calls are TRBV30 and TRBJ1-4, with D hard to call. This CDR3 has 14 amino acids. Looked up from germline, CDR1 is GTSNPN and CDR2 is SVGIG (reference sequence). Trimming took off 5 bases at V and 0 bases at J, with 10 bases between the two ends. The CDR3 coding sequence is TGTGCCTGGGGACGGTTTGCAACTAATGAAAAACTGTTTTTT. Translating it yields CAWGRFATNEKLFF.

The CDR3 is CASSQIPAIHGYTF. Written as DNA, the CDR3 is TGCGCCAGCAGCCAGATCCCGGCGATCCATGGCTACACCTTC. J is TRBJ1-2 and V is TRBV4-1; D gene uncertain. V was pared by 3 bases and J by 6 bases, with 14 bases between. The CDR3 consists of 14 residues. Germline V gene sequence: CDR1 MGHRA, CDR2 YSYEKL.

This rearrangement joins TRBV19 to TRBJ2-3, with D unresolved. V was trimmed by 5 bases and J by 0 bases, leaving 18 bases between them. This CDR3 is built from 17 residues. Germline CDR1 LNHDA, CDR2 SQIVND (reference sequence). The CDR3 loop is CASSLPPGGPSTDTQYF. The CDR3, as DNA: TGTGCCAGTAGTCTCCCTCCTGGCGGCCCTAGCACAGATACGCAGTATTTT.

In this sample, this clone turned up a few times. The chain joins TRBV5-1 to TRBJ2-7; D unresolved. Trimming left V 0 bases short and J 1 base short, with 11 bases between. Germline assignment: CDR1 SGHRS and CDR2 YFSETQ. This CDR3 is 15 amino acids long. The CDR3 is CASSLEVGSSYEQYF. CDR3 coding DNA: TGCGCCAGCAGCTTGGAGGTAGGGTCTTCCTACGAGCAGTACTTC. Complete variable domain (other parts from reference TRBV5-1 and TRBJ2-7): KAGVTQTPRYLIKTRGQQVTLSCSPISGHRSVSWYQQTPGQGLQFLFEYFSETQRNKGNFPGRFSGRQFSNSRSEMNVSTLELGDSALYLCASSLEVGSSYEQYFGPGTRLTVT.

The rearrangement links TRBV9 to TRBJ2-2; D is ambiguous. V shed 4 bases and J shed 0 bases, with 4 bases lying between them. This CDR3 has 13 residues. CDR1 is SGDLS and CDR2 is YYNGEE in the germline V gene. The chain's CDR3 is CASSLSNTGELFF. The CDR3 region has the DNA TGTGCCAGCAGCCTATCGAACACCGGGGAGCTGTTTTTT.

This clone was observed a few times. V is TRBV6-5 and J is TRBJ2-3, with 8 nucleotides matching TRBD1. The J segment lost 7 bases and the V segment lost 7 bases, leaving 7 bases of the junction unmatched. CDR1 is MNHEY and CDR2 is SVGAGI in the germline V gene. The CDR3 is 13 amino acids. DNA for the CDR3: TGTGCCAGCACCCGGACAGGGTCAAATACGCAGTATTTT. Translating gives CASTRTGSNTQYF.

The chain is built from TRBV9 and TRBJ2-1, with unresolved D. The CDR3 is made up of 12 amino acids. V was clipped by 0 bases and J by 6 bases, with 4 bases between them. The germline V gene encodes CDR1 SGDLS and CDR2 YYNGEE. Written as DNA, the CDR3 is TGTGCCAGCAGCGTAGAAATCAATGAGCAGTTCTTC. Translated, it gives CASSVEINEQFF.

The J gene is TRBJ2-5, the V gene TRBV4-1; D not resolved. V lost 1 base, J lost 1 base, and 16 bases lay in between. This CDR3 has 17 amino acids. Germline V gene lookup returns CDR1 MGHRA and CDR2 YSYEKL. The chain's CDR3 is CASSQVGSGKFQETQYF. The DNA of the CDR3 is TGCGCCAGCAGCCAAGTTGGTTCAGGAAAGTTCCAAGAGACCCAGTACTTC.

This chain connects TRBV29-1 to TRBJ1-4; 7 bases map to TRBD1. Germline V gene lookup returns CDR1 SQVTM and CDR2 ANQGSEA. V shed 4 bases, J shed 5 bases, and the junction held 4 bases outside the gene matches. This CDR3 is 13 amino acids long. CDR3 region: CSVGAGGNEKLFF. In nucleotides, the CDR3 is TGCAGCGTTGGGGCAGGGGGGAATGAAAAACTGTTTTTT. Together with reference TRBV29-1 and TRBJ1-4, the CDR3 gives the full variable domain: SAVISQKPSRDICQRGTSLTIQCQVDSQVTMMFWYRQQPGQSLTLIATANQGSEATYESGFVIDKFPISRPNLTFSTLTVSNMSPEDSSIYLCSVGAGGNEKLFFGSGTQLSVL.

V usage is TRBV28 and J usage is TRBJ1-2, with 9 bases fitting TRBD1. CDR3 size: 14 residues. Germline-derived CDR1 and CDR2 are MDHEN and SYDVKM. V gave up 6 bases and J gave up 8 bases; unmatched junction bases: 10. The chain's CDR3 is CASRRTGQGYGYTF. Here the CDR3 DNA reads TGTGCCAGCAGACGTACGGGACAGGGCTACGGCTACACCTTC.

In regard to this clone: The sample holds other DNA sequences that translate to the same CDR3. The V call is TRBV30, the J call TRBJ1-1, with D hard to call. The germline V gene has CDR1 GTSNPN and CDR2 SVGIG (reference sequence). V shed 4 bases and J shed 1 base, with 10 bases lying between them. This CDR3 has 13 residues. CDR3: CAWNRRANTEAFF. The CDR3 coding sequence is TGTGCCTGGAATAGACGGGCGAACACTGAAGCTTTCTTT.

In this sample, this clone turned up a few times. The rearrangement uses TRBV29-1 and TRBJ1-2; perhaps TRBD1 as D (6 bases). The CDR3 is 11 residues long. Trimming removed 8 bases at V and 3 bases at J, with 10 bases between. Germline V gene data show CDR1 as SQVTM and CDR2 as ANQGSEA. The DNA of the CDR3 is TGCAGCTTCCGGACAGACTATGGCTACACCTTC. It specifies CSFRTDYGYTF.

The J gene is TRBJ2-7, the V gene TRBV15, with 7 nucleotides matching TRBD2. The CDR3 sequence is 16 residues long. V lost 0 bases, J lost 6 bases, and 11 bases stayed unmatched. Germline lookup yields CDR1 LNHNV and CDR2 YYDKDF (reference sequence). CDR3 sequence reads: CATSRDLAGVGREQYF. The CDR3 DNA reads as TGTGCCACCAGCAGAGACCTTGCGGGAGTAGGGCGCGAGCAGTACTTC.

The CDR3 protein is CAWSLGGGGGYTF. In nucleotides, the CDR3 is TGTGCCTGGAGTTTAGGGGGCGGAGGTGGCTACACCTTC. V gene TRBV30 combines with J gene TRBJ1-2; 7 nucleotides agree with TRBD1. Germline loops: CDR1 GTSNPN, CDR2 SVGIG (reference sequence). V dropped 2 bases and J dropped 7; count of bases not matched to a gene: 7. CDR3 length: 13 amino acids. Supplemented by reference TRBV30 and TRBJ1-2, the full variable domain reads SQTIHQWPATLVQPVGSPLSLECTVEGTSNPNLYWYRQAAGRGLQLLFYSVGIGQISSEVPQNLSASRPQDRQFILSSKKLLLSDSGFYLCAWSLGGGGGYTFGSGTRLTVV.

This clone turned up a few times. J is TRBJ2-2 and V is TRBV5-4; TRBD1 matches at 8 bases. The V and J ends lost 4 bases and 7 bases, in that order; junction bases with no gene match: 6. CDR1 SGHNT and CDR2 YYREEE come from the germline V gene (reference sequence). The length of the CDR3 is 14 residues. CDR3 coding DNA: TGTGCCAGCAGCCTGGGACAGGCCGGCGGGGAGCTGTTTTTT. Amino acids: CASSLGQAGGELFF. Combining the CDR3 with reference TRBV5-4 and TRBJ2-2 gives the whole variable domain ETGVTQSPTHLIKTRGQQVTLRCSSQSGHNTVSWYQQALGQGPQFIFQYYREEENGRGNFPPRFSGLQFPNYSSELNVNALELDDSALYLCASSLGQAGGELFFGEGSRLTVL.

This clone was found a few times. The chain uses TRBV2 and TRBJ1-5, with 9 bases aligning to TRBD1. This CDR3 is built from 14 residues. Germline V lookup: CDR1 SNHLY, CDR2 FYNNEI. The V and J ends lost 6 bases and 7 bases, in that order; junction bases with no gene match: 7. This CDR3 reads CASRTGTGLQPQHF. CDR3 in DNA: TGTGCCAGCAGAACGGGGACAGGGCTACAGCCCCAGCATTTT.

J is TRBJ2-7 and V is TRBV20-1, with D unclear. V shed 3 bases and J shed 4 bases, with 7 bases lying between them. The CDR3 is 11 residues long. CDR1 and CDR2 (germline): DFQATT, SNEGSKA (reference sequence). The CDR3 DNA reads TGCAGTGCTAGTAATGGGTACGAGCAGTACTTC. Protein: CSASNGYEQYF.

CDR3 amino acids: CASSQGTSGRREQFF. The CDR3 DNA reads as TGTGCCAGCAGCCAAGGGACTAGCGGAAGGCGGGAGCAGTTCTTC. The chain employs TRBV4-2 and TRBJ2-1, with TRBD2 identical over 10 bases. Germline CDR1 reads LGHNA; CDR2 reads YNFKEQ. V shed 1 base, J shed 10 bases, and the junction held 7 bases outside the gene matches. The CDR3 has 15 residues.

This clone was recorded a few times. This may arise from a read error, as a much more abundant clone is one base away. The chain joins TRBV4-2 to TRBJ2-7, with 8 bases lining up with TRBD2. The J segment lost 0 bases and the V segment lost 4 bases, leaving 8 bases of the junction unmatched. The V gene's germline CDR1 is LGHNA and CDR2 YNFKEQ. This CDR3 is built from 16 residues. This CDR3 reads CASSRSSGPSSYEQYF. The CDR3 DNA follows: TGTGCCAGCAGCCGCTCTAGCGGGCCGAGCTCCTACGAGCAGTACTTC.

This clone showed up just a few times. J is TRBJ2-3 and V is TRBV7-3; 11 positions agree with TRBD2. Germline V gene sequence: CDR1 SGHTA, CDR2 FQGTGA. The CDR3 contains 15 residues. The V segment lost 5 bases and the J segment 4 bases; nucleotides outside the gene matches: 5. CDR3 loop: CASSLTSGGPDTQYF. The CDR3 nucleotides read TGTGCCAGCAGCCTTACTAGCGGGGGCCCAGATACGCAGTATTTT.

The chain links TRBV7-3 to TRBJ2-7; 8 bases fit TRBD2. J lost 1 base, V lost 5 bases, and 10 bases had no gene match. This CDR3 is 16 amino acids long. Germline CDR1 reads SGHTA; CDR2 reads FQGTGA. CDR3 residues: CASSLSGTSGSYEQYF. Written as DNA, the CDR3 is TGTGCCAGCAGCCTCTCGGGGACTAGTGGTTCCTACGAGCAGTACTTC. The full variable domain, completed using reference TRBV7-3 and TRBJ2-7, is GAGVSQTPSNKVTEKGKYVELRCDPISGHTALYWYRQSLGQGPEFLIYFQGTGAADDSGLPNDRFFAVRPEGSVSTLKIQRTERGDSAVYLCASSLSGTSGSYEQYFGPGTRLTVT.

The gene calls are TRBV19 and TRBJ1-4; D ambiguous. CDR3 length: 17 amino acids. CDR1 is LNHDA, CDR2 SQIVND, per germline (reference sequence). The V end was cut by 3 bases, the J end by 0 bases, with 14 bases between. DNA for the CDR3: TGTGCCAGTAGTATTGGTCCGGTGACCTCAACTAATGAAAAACTGTTTTTT. Residues: CASSIGPVTSTNEKLFF.

This chain links TRBV7-2 with TRBJ1-1; 9 nucleotides agree with TRBD1. Trimming at V came to 5 bases and at J to 1 base, leaving 5 bases not matched to a gene. Germline CDR1 is SGHTA and CDR2 is FQGNSA. This CDR3 is 15 amino acids long. For the CDR3, the DNA is TGTGCCAGCAGCCAACAGGGGGCCGGGAACACTGAAGCTTTCTTT. Translated: CASSQQGAGNTEAFF.

This chain connects TRBV27 to TRBJ2-7, with D tentatively TRBD1 (5 bases). CDR3 length: 14 amino acids. V lost 6 bases to trimming and J lost 2 bases, with 14 bases between them. Germline loops: CDR1 MNHEY, CDR2 SMNVEV (reference sequence). Written as DNA, the CDR3 is TGTGCCAGCAGCCCAGGGAATTTTCCCTACGAGCAGTACTTC. Encoded protein: CASSPGNFPYEQYF.